This record covers a single T cell receptor beta chain. The patients had localized lung adenocarcinoma, a non-small cell subtype. The sample originates from a study of CD4 and CD8 cells across lung adenocarcinoma regions. The CDR3 length is 13 residues. Germline-derived CDR1 and CDR2 are MNHEY and SMNVEV (reference sequence). Each CDR3 protein is one row after TCRdb ran MiXCR on the PCR reads. Here the sample spans about 4,400 distinct CDR3 sequences, 52% being singletons. The sample taken for sequencing was CD4+ T cells from the center of a lung tumor. The receptor comes from a female donor with lung adenocarcinoma. The CD4 and CD8 labels of this study may be unreliable. The rearrangement joins TRBV27 to TRBJ2-5; 7 bases fit TRBD2. The J call may be in error: the DNA end matches TRBJ2-7 better. The CDR3 region is CASRAGMIYEQYF. CDR3 nucleotides: TGTGCCAGCAGAGCGGGAATGATCTACGAGCAGTACTTC.